This passage covers 19 T cell receptor beta chains from one sample sequenced in a study of metastatic and nonmetastatic thyroid tumors. TCRdb called clones again from the PCR reads with MiXCR. Among 40,000 to 45,000 clones listed, roughly 3.1% were seen once. No treatment had been given to any patient before thyroid surgery. Sample: blood. Source of these receptors: a female donor with papillary thyroid cancer or a benign thyroid nodule (not recorded which). Some clones in this sample may be carry-over from other donors' samples.

CDR3 in amino acids: CASSRGQNTEAFF. The CDR3 nucleotides are TGTGCCAGCAGTAGGGGACAGAACACTGAAGCTTTCTTT. V is TRBV6-1 and J is TRBJ1-1; possibly TRBD1 for D (6 bases). Trimming pared 5 bases from V and 1 base from J, leaving 8 bases between. The V gene's germline CDR1 is MNHNS and CDR2 SASEGT. The CDR3 extends over 13 amino acids.

The chain couples TRBV5-1 to TRBJ2-3; the match to TRBD2 covers 15 bases. The V segment lost 3 bases and the J segment 6 bases; nucleotides outside the gene matches: 5. Germline CDR1 reads SGHRS; CDR2 reads YFSETQ. The CDR3 is 16 amino acids. The CDR3 sequence is CASSSGLAGGLDTQYF. In DNA, the CDR3 is TGCGCCAGCAGCTCGGGACTAGCGGGAGGCCTGGATACGCAGTATTTT.

This clone occurred a few times. DNA for the CDR3: TGTGCCATCAAGGCCAGGGAGGCTGGTGGCTACACCTTC. This codes for CAIKAREAGGYTF. The genes are TRBV10-3 and TRBJ1-2; tentatively, D is TRBD1 (5 bases). CDR3 length equals 13 residues. CDR1 and CDR2 from the germline V gene are ENHRY and SYGVKD. Trimming removed 7 bases at V and 7 bases at J, with 16 bases between.

This clone was counted ten times or more. The chain is built from TRBV19 and TRBJ1-5, with 8 bases matching TRBD1. The CDR3 extends over 15 amino acids. Unmatched junction bases numbered 5, after V lost 5 bases and J lost 2 bases. Germline values: CDR1 LNHDA, CDR2 SQIVND (reference sequence). Written as DNA, the CDR3 is TGTGCCAGTAGTCAGGGGGCCGGTGGCAATCAGCCCCAGCATTTT. The encoded protein is CASSQGAGGNQPQHF.

This clone has just a few counts. The CDR3: CIVVRDLITEAFF. The CDR3, as DNA: TGCATCGTCGTCCGAGATCTGATCACTGAAGCTTTCTTT. The chain is built from TRBV29-1 and TRBJ1-1; no definite D call. The CDR3 has 13 amino acids. The germline V gene has CDR1 SQVTM and CDR2 ANQGSEA.

This clone has ten or more counts. The chain's CDR3 is CAWSTNLGSSETQYF. CDR3 nucleotides: TGTGCCTGGAGTACAAATCTCGGGAGTTCAGAGACCCAGTACTTC. The rearrangement joins TRBV30 to TRBJ2-5, with D maybe TRBD2 (6 bases). The V gene's germline CDR1 is GTSNPN and CDR2 SVGIG (reference sequence). The CDR3 contains 15 residues. Trimming left V 2 bases short and J 4 bases short, with 17 bases between.

The CDR3 protein is CASSHRGLEAFF. In nucleotides, the CDR3 is TGTGCCAGTAGTCACAGGGGGCTTGAAGCTTTCTTT. V gene TRBV19 combines with J gene TRBJ1-1; 9 bases agree with TRBD1. Trimming cost V 5 bases and J 7 bases; bases outside gene matches: 2. The V gene's germline CDR1 is LNHDA and CDR2 SQIVND (reference sequence). The CDR3 is made up of 12 amino acids.

This clone was recorded at least ten times. CDR3: CASSYSQRSSYEQYF. In DNA, the CDR3 is TGTGCCAGCAGTTACTCCCAAAGGAGCTCCTACGAGCAGTACTTC. V is TRBV6-6 and J is TRBJ2-7; D unresolved. Trimming cost V 0 bases and J 0 bases, with 9 bases left between them. The V gene's germline CDR1 is MNHNY and CDR2 SVGAGI (reference sequence). This CDR3 is built from 15 residues.

Many counts were recorded for this clone. The same CDR3 can be traced to other DNA sequences in this sample. The rearrangement uses TRBV7-9 and TRBJ1-4; the D gene is possibly TRBD1 (5 bases). V was cut by 5 bases and J by 5 bases, with 15 bases left in between. The CDR3 length is 15 residues. The germline gives CDR1 SEHNR, CDR2 FQNEAQ (reference sequence). CDR3 DNA sequence: TGTGCCAGCAGCCGAACCATTGGGGGGAATGAAAAACTGTTTTTT. Its protein is CASSRTIGGNEKLFF.

In its sample, this clone was seen many times. J is TRBJ2-1 and V is TRBV15; weak D call: TRBD2 (6 bases). Looked up from germline, CDR1 is LNHNV and CDR2 is YYDKDF (reference sequence). Trimming shortened V by 0 bases and J by 4 bases, and 13 bases separated the two germline ends. The CDR3 extends over 16 amino acids. As DNA, the CDR3 is TGTGCCACCAGCAGAGATTCTGGGACTGGATACAATGAGCAGTTCTTC. Its translation: CATSRDSGTGYNEQFF.

The sample holds a few counts of this clone. The rearrangement uses TRBV6-1 and TRBJ2-7; D is perhaps TRBD2 (5 bases). This CDR3 has 14 residues. Per germline, CDR1 MNHNS and CDR2 SASEGT. V was shortened by 1 base and J by 2 bases, with 9 bases between the two germline ends. The DNA of the CDR3 is TGTGCCAGCAGTGAAGTCTGGGAGCCCTACGAGCAGTACTTC. It specifies CASSEVWEPYEQYF.

This clone was seen repeatedly, ten times or more. The chain recombines TRBV29-1 with TRBJ2-5; D remains unclear. Germline CDR1 reads SQVTM; CDR2 reads ANQGSEA. CDR3 length: 12 residues. Trimming cost V 0 bases and J 4 bases, with 6 bases left between them. The CDR3 bases are TGCAGCGTTGAAGACTTCGGAGAGACCCAGTACTTC. This gives the protein CSVEDFGETQYF.

The chain combines TRBV28 with TRBJ2-7; 10 bases map to TRBD2. V lost 2 bases, J lost 9 bases, and 10 bases stayed unmatched. Germline CDR1 reads MDHEN; CDR2 reads SYDVKM. The CDR3 extends over 15 amino acids. CDR3: CASSLSLAGVLGQYF. The CDR3 nucleotides are TGTGCCAGCAGTTTAAGTCTAGCGGGAGTTCTGGGGCAGTACTTC.

This clone was seen a handful of times. Its ends do not fully match the called genes, so a read error is possible. The chain uses TRBV20-1 and TRBJ2-3, with 10 bases aligning to TRBD2. Germline CDR1 and CDR2: DFQATT and SNEGSKA (reference sequence). The length of the CDR3 is 15 residues. For the CDR3, the DNA is TGTAGTGCTAGAGGCGCTAGCGGGAGTACAGGTACGCAGTATTTT. Its translation is CSARGASGSTGTQYF.

The CDR3 region has the DNA TGTGCCAGTAGTCGCCGGGACACCCTTATAAACTATGGCTACACCTTC. This codes for CASSRRDTLINYGYTF. V and J are TRBV19 and TRBJ1-2; a weak D match, TRBD1 (6 bases). The CDR3 sequence is 16 residues long. CDR1 LNHDA and CDR2 SQIVND come from the germline V gene (reference sequence). With 5 bases removed from V and 2 bases from J, the gap between germline ends came to 18 bases.

In this sample, this clone turned up a few times. The chain carries TRBV12-3 or TRBV12-4 and TRBJ1-1; maybe TRBD1 (6 bases). This CDR3 is built from 15 residues. V lost 3 bases and J lost 5, with 16 bases in between. CDR3 coding DNA: TGTGCCAGCAGTTTTCGAGCGGGGGCAAGGACTGAAGCTTTCTTT. It codes for CASSFRAGARTEAFF.

The table lists this clone with a few counts. One end of the junction does not line up with germline, which may come from a read error. The rearrangement joins TRBV24-1 to TRBJ2-1, with D tentatively TRBD2 (6 bases). Germline V gives CDR1 KGHDR, CDR2 SFDVKD. The CDR3 is 15 residues long. Here the CDR3 reads CDTSDLRQGGNEQFF. The CDR3 DNA sequence: TGTGACACCAGTGATTTGAGGCAGGGAGGCAATGAGCAGTTCTTC.

J is TRBJ2-7 and V is TRBV20-1; no clear D. The CDR3 totals 12 residues. The germline V and J ends were trimmed by 4 bases and 0 bases, with 7 bases remaining between them. Germline assignment: CDR1 DFQATT and CDR2 SNEGSKA (reference sequence). The chain's CDR3 is CSATPGSYEQYF. Written as DNA, the CDR3 is TGCAGTGCTACCCCAGGCTCCTACGAGCAGTACTTC.

The rearrangement uses TRBV5-4 and TRBJ2-2; D gene unclear. V was clipped by 0 bases and J by 5 bases, with 8 bases between them. This CDR3 spans 14 amino acids. CDR1 is SGHNT and CDR2 is YYREEE in the germline V gene (reference sequence). The CDR3 is CASSLDYSTGELFF. DNA of the CDR3: TGTGCCAGCAGCTTGGATTACTCTACCGGGGAGCTGTTTTTT.